The 32 T cell receptor beta chains below come from one sample, sequenced in a study of CD8+CD57+ T cells in acquired aplastic anemia. CDR3 and TCR beta VDJ profiling relied on genomic DNA as the template. TCRdb independently ran MiXCR on the reads; one entry per CDR3 protein. The table lists around 230,000 distinct CDR3 sequences, approximately 60% of them singletons. Input material: sorted CD4+, CD8+, or CD8+CD57+ T cells (not recorded which) from PBMCs. The receptor set was obtained from a human donor in good health.

The rearrangement joins TRBV10-3 to TRBJ2-7, with D hard to call. CDR3 length: 15 amino acids. Deletions cut 10 bases from V and 3 bases from J, with 22 bases between. Looked up from germline, CDR1 is ENHRY and CDR2 is SYGVKD. CDR3 sequence (DNA): TGTGCCAGCAGCCCCAATTCCAGGTCCCACTACGAGCAGTACTTC. The encoded protein is CASSPNSRSHYEQYF.

The DNA of the CDR3 is TGTGCCAGCAGCTTAGGGGGCTTGGGGAGGGAGCAGTACTTC. Its protein product is CASSLGGLGREQYF. The V gene is TRBV7-2, the J gene TRBJ2-7, with a weak D call TRBD2 (6 bases). There are 14 residues in the CDR3. Trimming pared 1 base from V and 7 bases from J, leaving 14 bases between. The germline V gene has CDR1 SGHTA and CDR2 FQGNSA.

This sequence joins TRBV10-3 and TRBJ1-3; D is possibly TRBD1 (6 bases). This CDR3 is built from 14 residues. Between the trimmed V and J ends, which lost 4 bases and 0 bases, there was a span of 7 bases. Germline CDR1 reads ENHRY; CDR2 reads SYGVKD. CDR3 coding DNA: TGTGCCATCAGTGGGGACACCTCTGGAAACACCATATATTTT. The encoded protein is CAISGDTSGNTIYF.

This clonotype has more than one count but fewer than ten. V usage is TRBV20-1 and J usage is TRBJ1-6; D possibly corresponds to TRBD1 (5 bases). Trimming took 0 bases from V and 7 from J, leaving 16 bases between them. Germline CDR1 reads DFQATT; CDR2 reads SNEGSKA (reference sequence). CDR3 size: 16 residues. Here the CDR3 reads CSARDSTDTRNSPLHF. The DNA for the CDR3 is TGCAGTGCTAGAGATAGTACGGACACAAGAAATTCACCCCTCCACTTT.

At least ten counts were recorded for this clonotype. This chain connects TRBV7-3 to TRBJ2-6; 7 nucleotides agree with TRBD1. Looked up from germline, CDR1 is SGHTA and CDR2 is FQGTGA. Trimming cost V 4 bases and J 2 bases; bases outside gene matches: 20. The CDR3 is 21 amino acids. The CDR3: CASSSPENRQGSLTGANVLTF. Written as DNA, the CDR3 is TGTGCCAGCAGCTCACCCGAAAACCGACAGGGCTCCCTCACTGGGGCCAACGTCCTGACTTTC.

The rearrangement links TRBV27 to TRBJ2-2; D unclear. This CDR3 contains 12 residues. V was trimmed by 8 bases and J by 1 base, leaving 5 bases between them. Germline-derived CDR1 and CDR2 are MNHEY and SMNVEV (reference sequence). The CDR3 loop reads CASGLNTGELFF. CDR3 nucleotides: TGTGCCAGCGGGTTGAACACCGGGGAGCTGTTTTTT.

The rearrangement links TRBV5-6 to TRBJ1-6, with 9 bases that match TRBD1. The CDR3 runs 14 residues. Trimming took 7 bases from V and 11 from J; bases not matched to a gene: 10. CDR1 SGHDT and CDR2 YYEEEE come from the germline V gene. In DNA form, the CDR3 reads TGTGCCAGCGGCCCCGGGACAGGGACGGCACCCCTCCACTTT. Its translation: CASGPGTGTAPLHF.

A few counts support this clonotype. This chain joins TRBV7-9 and TRBJ2-5, with D perhaps matching TRBD2 (6 bases). The CDR3 has 14 residues. The V end lost 6 bases, the J end lost 3 bases, and 14 bases lay between the germline ends. Germline CDR1 is SEHNR and CDR2 is FQNEAQ (reference sequence). The CDR3: CASRRGGGEETQYF. CDR3 bases: TGTGCCAGCAGGAGGGGAGGCGGTGAAGAGACCCAGTACTTC. Full variable domain (missing parts from reference TRBV7-9 and TRBJ2-5): DTGVSQNPRHKITKRGQNVTFRCDPISEHNRLYWYRQTLGQGPEFLTYFQNEAQLEKSRLLSDRFSAERPKGSFSTLEIQRTEQGDSAMYLCASRRGGGEETQYFGPGTRLLVL.

This clonotype came up a few times. V gene TRBV19 combines with J gene TRBJ1-6; TRBD1 agrees at 8 bases. Germline V gene lookup returns CDR1 LNHDA and CDR2 SQIVND (reference sequence). V lost 3 bases, J lost 14 bases, and 9 bases stayed unmatched. CDR3 length: 14 amino acids. CDR3 DNA sequence: TGTGCCAGTAGTATGGGGACAGGAGATTGGGCCCTCCACTTT. Residues: CASSMGTGDWALHF.

CDR3 region: CASSSLLVYEQYF. In nucleotides, the CDR3 is TGTGCCAGCAGCTCCCTTTTAGTCTACGAGCAGTACTTC. V usage is TRBV7-9 and J usage is TRBJ2-7; no definite D call. Trimming removed 4 bases from V and 3 bases from J, with 10 bases in between. CDR3 length: 13 amino acids. The V gene's germline CDR1 is SEHNR and CDR2 FQNEAQ (reference sequence).

V is TRBV24-1 and J is TRBJ1-1; weak D call: TRBD1 (5 bases). This CDR3 contains 18 residues. Germline CDR1 and CDR2: KGHDR and SFDVKD. The germline V and J ends were trimmed by 2 bases and 3 bases, with 21 bases remaining between them. The CDR3 is CATSDSYEGRRLYTEAFF. The CDR3 DNA reads TGTGCCACCAGTGATTCGTATGAGGGGCGACGATTATACACTGAAGCTTTCTTT.

This sequence joins TRBV15 and TRBJ2-5; 7 positions match TRBD1. This CDR3 is built from 14 residues. Germline CDR1 LNHNV, CDR2 YYDKDF (reference sequence). V trimming: 2 bases; J trimming: 1 base; junction bases outside the gene matches: 1. The CDR3, as DNA: TGTGCCACCAGCAGACGGACAGGCCAAGAGACCCAGTACTTC. Protein: CATSRRTGQETQYF. The full variable domain, with the rest looked up from reference TRBV15 and TRBJ2-5, is DAMVIQNPRYQVTQFGKPVTLSCSQTLNHNVMYWYQQKSSQAPKLLFHYYDKDFNNEADTPDNFQSRRPNTSFCFLDIRSPGLGDTAMYLCATSRRTGQETQYFGPGTRLLVL.

This clonotype was counted only a few times. The genes are TRBV6-5 and TRBJ2-4; 14 positions match TRBD2. The germline V gene has CDR1 MNHEY and CDR2 SVGAGI. The junction had 8 bases not matched to a gene; V was cut back by 0 bases and J by 1 base. The CDR3 sequence is 20 residues long. The CDR3: CASSYSMTSGGAIAKNIQYF. The CDR3 nucleotides read TGTGCCAGCAGTTACTCAATGACTAGCGGGGGGGCCATTGCCAAAAACATTCAGTACTTC.

The rearrangement uses TRBV7-2 and TRBJ2-3; no clear D gene. Germline loops: CDR1 SGHTA, CDR2 FQGNSA. This CDR3 comprises 14 residues. V was cut by 3 bases and J by 2 bases, with 9 bases left in between. The CDR3 here is CASSFRMFTDTQYF. The DNA of the CDR3 is TGTGCCAGCAGCTTTCGAATGTTCACAGATACGCAGTATTTT.

The gene calls are TRBV24-1 and TRBJ2-3, with D hard to call. V dropped 5 bases and J dropped 5 bases, with 13 bases sitting between them. Per germline, CDR1 KGHDR and CDR2 SFDVKD. The CDR3 runs 14 residues. CDR3: CATSGRGNRDTQYF. CDR3 sequence (DNA): TGTGCCACCAGTGGACGCGGAAATAGAGATACGCAGTATTTT.

This clonotype was detected many times. This rearrangement joins TRBV24-1 to TRBJ1-1; the D is unclear. The CDR3 spans 13 residues. V lost 2 bases and J 1 base, leaving 4 bases between the germline ends. Germline V gene sequence: CDR1 KGHDR, CDR2 SFDVKD. CDR3 region: CATSDSGNTEAFF. CDR3 sequence (DNA): TGTGCCACCAGTGATTCCGGGAACACTGAAGCTTTCTTT.

The V and J genes are TRBV20-1 and TRBJ2-7, with 10 bases lining up with TRBD2. Germline V gene sequence: CDR1 DFQATT, CDR2 SNEGSKA (reference sequence). V shed 0 bases and J 7 bases; nucleotides not matched to a gene: 9. This CDR3 spans 15 amino acids. CDR3 DNA sequence: TGCAGTGCTAGAGATCTGGCTAGCGGGAGTGGTGAGCAGTACTTC. Encoded protein: CSARDLASGSGEQYF.

This chain links TRBV7-3 with TRBJ2-1; the match to TRBD2 covers 8 bases. Germline V gene data show CDR1 as SGHTA and CDR2 as FQGTGA. This CDR3 spans 16 amino acids. The trim removed 1 base at V and 3 bases at J, leaving 5 bases unmatched. CDR3 DNA: TGTGCCAGCAGCTTAAGCGGCGGGGGGAACTACAATGAGCAGTTCTTC. Amino acids: CASSLSGGGNYNEQFF.

CDR3 bases: TGTGCCAGCAGCTTAACTAGCGGACCCACAGATACGCAGTATTTT. Translating gives CASSLTSGPTDTQYF. The rearrangement uses TRBV7-9 and TRBJ2-3, with 8 bases identical to TRBD2. CDR1 and CDR2 from the germline V gene are SEHNR and FQNEAQ (reference sequence). The CDR3 has 15 residues. J was trimmed by 2 bases and V by 2 bases; bases with no gene match: 3.

The CDR3 DNA follows: TGTGCCAGCAGCTGGGGTTTTAACAATGAGCAGTTCTTC. This translates into CASSWGFNNEQFF. This chain joins TRBV7-3 and TRBJ2-1, with D unclear. V was clipped by 4 bases and J by 5 bases, with 9 bases between them. The CDR3 totals 13 residues. Germline CDR1 is SGHTA and CDR2 is FQGTGA.

At least ten counts were recorded for this clonotype. CDR3 loop: CASSLWVRTGDNEQFF. CDR3 coding DNA: TGTGCCAGCAGCTTGTGGGTCAGGACAGGGGACAATGAGCAGTTCTTC. This rearrangement joins TRBV5-6 to TRBJ2-1; 9 nucleotides match TRBD1. This CDR3 comprises 16 residues. Germline-derived CDR1 and CDR2 are SGHDT and YYEEEE. J lost 5 bases, V lost 1 base, and 7 bases had no gene match.

This clonotype was recorded many times. This chain uses TRBV5-5 with TRBJ2-2, with a possible D match to TRBD1 (5 bases). CDR1 is SGHKS, CDR2 YYEKEE, per germline (reference sequence). This CDR3 spans 16 amino acids. Trimming removed 0 bases from V and 4 bases from J, with 13 bases in between. As DNA, the CDR3 is TGTGCCAGCAGCTTGGGGACCTGGGGCATCACCGGGGAGCTGTTTTTT. Residues: CASSLGTWGITGELFF.

The chain uses TRBV20-1 and TRBJ1-1, with TRBD1 as a possible D gene (5 bases). V was pared by 6 bases and J by 5 bases, with 13 bases between. The CDR3 runs 12 residues. Per the germline V gene, CDR1 is DFQATT and CDR2 is SNEGSKA (reference sequence). The chain's CDR3 is CSAVGYRTEAFF. In DNA form, the CDR3 reads TGCAGTGCGGTGGGCTACAGGACTGAAGCTTTCTTT.

As concerns this clonotype: A much bigger clone sits one base away, suggesting this may be a read error. It is likely a read error, because the conserved phenylalanine at the end of the CDR3 is missing. V is TRBV9 and J is TRBJ2-2; D possibly uses TRBD1 or TRBD2 (5 bases each). V gave up 4 bases and J gave up 2 bases, with 18 bases separating them. CDR1 SGDLS and CDR2 YYNGEE come from the germline V gene. The CDR3 runs 17 residues. CDR3 in DNA: TGTGCCAGCAGCTTCCGGAGGTTACAGGCAAACACCGGGGAGCTGTTTTCT. This translates into CASSFRRLQANTGELFS.

Here the CDR3 DNA reads TGTGCCAGCAGCAGGGGAAAAGAGACCCAGTACTTC. Its protein is CASSRGKETQYF. The chain links TRBV7-9 to TRBJ2-5, with D possibly being TRBD1 (5 bases). The CDR3 has 12 residues. Per the germline V gene, CDR1 is SEHNR and CDR2 is FQNEAQ (reference sequence). Trimming took 5 bases from V and 3 from J, leaving 7 bases between them. Complete variable domain (other parts from reference TRBV7-9 and TRBJ2-5): DTGVSQNPRHKITKRGQNVTFRCDPISEHNRLYWYRQTLGQGPEFLTYFQNEAQLEKSRLLSDRFSAERPKGSFSTLEIQRTEQGDSAMYLCASSRGKETQYFGPGTRLLVL.

This clonotype was seen many times. DNA for the CDR3: TGTGCCAGTAGTATAGGGGAAGCGGGGGCCCTCGCTAGCACAGATACGCAGTATTTT. Its translation is CASSIGEAGALASTDTQYF. V gene TRBV19 combines with J gene TRBJ2-3, with 8 bases lining up with TRBD2. The CDR3 extends over 19 amino acids. Per germline, CDR1 LNHDA and CDR2 SQIVND (reference sequence). V trimming: 1 base; J trimming: 0 bases; junction bases outside the gene matches: 12. Full variable domain (outside the CDR3, taken from reference TRBV19 and TRBJ2-3): DGGITQSPKYLFRKEGQNVTLSCEQNLNHDAMYWYRQDPGQGLRLIYYSQIVNDFQKGDIAEGYSVSREKKESFPLTVTSAQKNPTAFYLCASSIGEAGALASTDTQYFGPGTRLTVL.

This clonotype was seen at least ten times. The CDR3 sequence: CASSLVAGGSNEQFF. CDR3 coding DNA: TGTGCCAGCAGTTTAGTGGCGGGAGGGAGCAATGAGCAGTTCTTC. The chain is built from TRBV12-3 or TRBV12-4 and TRBJ2-1, with 9 bases lining up with TRBD2. This CDR3 comprises 15 residues. V lost 1 base to trimming and J lost 6 bases; unmatched junction nucleotides: 4.

This chain connects TRBV5-5 to TRBJ2-3; D gene ambiguous. Trimming stripped 0 bases from V and 6 bases from J, with 14 bases between. The V gene's germline CDR1 is SGHKS and CDR2 YYEKEE (reference sequence). The CDR3 runs to 15 residues. The CDR3 reads CASSLGVGNTDTQYF. CDR3 sequence (DNA): TGTGCCAGCAGCTTGGGCGTTGGAAACACCGATACGCAGTATTTT. The full variable domain, its missing parts supplied by reference TRBV5-5 and TRBJ2-3, is DAGVTQSPTHLIKTRGQQVTLRCSPISGHKSVSWYQQVLGQGPQFIFQYYEKEERGRGNFPDRFSARQFPNYSSELNVNALLLGDSALYLCASSLGVGNTDTQYFGPGTRLTVL.

There are a few counts of this clonotype. This chain connects TRBV5-1 to TRBJ2-3; D gene uncertain. Between the trimmed V and J ends, which lost 7 bases and 2 bases, there was a span of 11 bases. The CDR3 is 13 residues long. Per germline, CDR1 SGHRS and CDR2 YFSETQ. CDR3 region: CASRPLYTDTQYF. The CDR3 DNA is TGCGCCAGCCGCCCTTTGTACACAGATACGCAGTATTTT.

This chain connects TRBV15 to TRBJ1-5; 9 bases fit TRBD1. The CDR3 loop spans 16 amino acids. Germline V gene lookup returns CDR1 LNHNV and CDR2 YYDKDF (reference sequence). V gave up 3 bases and J gave up 6 bases; unmatched junction bases: 9. CDR3 in amino acids: CATSRGTGRVSQPQHF. The CDR3 DNA follows: TGTGCCACCAGCAGGGGGACAGGGCGAGTAAGTCAGCCCCAGCATTTT.

V usage is TRBV7-9 and J usage is TRBJ1-4; D is possibly TRBD1 (5 bases). The CDR3 length is 14 residues. V gave up 5 bases and J gave up 4 bases, with 11 bases separating them. Per the germline V gene, CDR1 is SEHNR and CDR2 is FQNEAQ (reference sequence). The CDR3 sequence: CASSLTGGNEKLFF. The CDR3 DNA follows: TGTGCCAGCAGCCTCACGGGGGGTAATGAAAAACTGTTTTTT.

This clonotype has just one count. The junction does not match germline at one end; this may be a read error. The chain carries TRBV7-9 and TRBJ2-5; TRBD1 agrees at 7 bases. The germline V gene has CDR1 SEHNR and CDR2 FQNEAQ (reference sequence). The CDR3 is 15 amino acids. CDR3 sequence (DNA): TGTGCCAGCAGTTTAGAGAGGACAGGTGGAGAGACCCAGTACTTC. It codes for CASSLERTGGETQYF.